Following are 21 T cell receptor beta chains from one sample sequenced in a study of shared clonotypes between healthy human individuals. CD45RO-negative, CCR7-selected cells formed the naive CD8 fraction, which excluded terminally differentiated effector memory CD45RA+ cells. TCRdb keeps only in-frame clones here, not all; method: immunoSEQ multiplex PCR. Altogether some 2,100,000 clones are present, around 93% being singletons, with the ten largest covering more than 1.5%. The sequencing input was naive CD8+ T cells from PBMCs. The receptors come from a young man in good health. Some clones in this sample may be carry-over from other donors' samples.

The chain is built from TRBV29-1 and TRBJ2-5; D call uncertain. CDR1 is SQVTM, CDR2 ANQGSEA, per germline. V was shortened by 1 base and J by 11 bases, with 17 bases between the two germline ends. This CDR3 has 13 residues. CDR3 residues: CSVEGARLSEQYF. The CDR3 coding sequence is TGCAGCGTTGAAGGGGCTAGATTGTCGGAGCAGTACTTC.

The chain combines TRBV5-6 with TRBJ2-1; D call uncertain. This CDR3 contains 14 residues. V gave up 5 bases and J gave up 1 base, with 10 bases separating them. CDR1 and CDR2 from the germline V gene are SGHDT and YYEEEE. CDR3 sequence: CASRPAASYNEQFF. The CDR3 region has the DNA TGTGCCAGCAGACCGGCCGCTTCCTACAATGAGCAGTTCTTC.

V and J are TRBV5-4 and TRBJ1-2; the D is unclear. Trimming removed 0 bases from V and 1 base from J, with 7 bases in between. CDR1 and CDR2 from the germline V gene are SGHNT and YYREEE (reference sequence). CDR3 size: 14 residues. The CDR3 protein is CASSLAGSNYGYTF. Here the CDR3 DNA reads TGTGCCAGCAGCTTGGCCGGTAGTAACTATGGCTACACCTTC.

The chain combines TRBV7-8 with TRBJ2-2; no reliable D call. This CDR3 is 14 amino acids long. CDR1 SGHVS and CDR2 FQNEAQ come from the germline V gene. V lost 6 bases, J lost 6 bases, and 14 bases lay in between. This CDR3 reads CASSSWALAGELFF. CDR3 nucleotides: TGTGCCAGCAGTTCTTGGGCTTTAGCCGGGGAGCTGTTTTTT.

This chain joins TRBV7-8 and TRBJ2-5, with 8 bases aligning to TRBD2. Germline V gives CDR1 SGHVS, CDR2 FQNEAQ. V gave up 4 bases and J gave up 7 bases; unmatched junction bases: 11. The CDR3 length is 15 residues. Written as DNA, the CDR3 is TGTGCCAGCAGCTATATATGGACTAGCTCGGGGACCCAGTACTTC. The encoded protein is CASSYIWTSSGTQYF.

This clone was seen a single time. The chain has TRBV7-9 and TRBJ2-5; D is possibly TRBD2 (5 bases). CDR1 SEHNR and CDR2 FQNEAQ come from the germline V gene (reference sequence). CDR3 length: 16 residues. Trimming shortened V by 4 bases and J by 2 bases, and 17 bases separated the two germline ends. The CDR3 nucleotides read TGTGCCAGCAGCTCGACGGGATGGCAGACACAAGAGACCCAGTACTTC. Its protein product is CASSSTGWQTQETQYF.

The chain recombines TRBV28 with TRBJ2-4; D ambiguous. Germline V lookup: CDR1 MDHEN, CDR2 SYDVKM. The CDR3 is 16 residues long. The V and J ends lost 2 bases and 1 base respectively, with 12 bases between them. The CDR3, as DNA: TGTGCCAGCAGTTTAGGAAAGGTCCTGGCCAAAAACATTCAGTACTTC. Its protein product is CASSLGKVLAKNIQYF.

About this clone itself: Other DNA variants within this sample encode the same CDR3. The chain couples TRBV6-5 to TRBJ2-5, with TRBD2 as a possible D gene (6 bases). The germline V gene has CDR1 MNHEY and CDR2 SVGAGI. Trimming removed 0 bases from V and 4 bases from J, with 9 bases in between. CDR3 length: 14 residues. The CDR3 here is CASSYSEGRETQYF. DNA of the CDR3: TGTGCCAGCAGTTACTCGGAGGGCCGAGAGACCCAGTACTTC.

This clone appeared a single time. The CDR3 region has the DNA TGTGCCAGCAGCGTAGATGCCCCGAGCTCCTACAATGAGCAGTTCTTC. Protein sequence: CASSVDAPSSYNEQFF. The chain couples TRBV9 to TRBJ2-1; D ambiguous. With 0 bases removed from V and 0 bases from J, the gap between germline ends came to 10 bases. The germline CDR1 and CDR2 sequences are SGDLS and YYNGEE. This CDR3 comprises 16 residues.

The V and J genes are TRBV19 and TRBJ2-2; the match to TRBD2 covers 13 bases. Germline CDR1 and CDR2: LNHDA and SQIVND (reference sequence). The CDR3 is made up of 16 amino acids. V lost 5 bases and J lost 6; bases outside the gene matches: 6. The CDR3 here is CASSPRTSGSPGELFF. As DNA, the CDR3 is TGTGCCAGTAGTCCCCGGACTAGCGGGAGCCCCGGGGAGCTGTTTTTT.

With respect to this clone: The sample carries other DNA sequences with the same CDR3. This chain links TRBV9 with TRBJ2-7; D is uncertain. There are 15 residues in the CDR3. V dropped 0 bases and J dropped 0 bases, with 10 bases sitting between them. Germline V lookup: CDR1 SGDLS, CDR2 YYNGEE. The CDR3 coding sequence is TGTGCCAGCAGCGTAGGGGCGGCCAGCTCCTACGAGCAGTACTTC. As protein: CASSVGAASSYEQYF.

CDR3 nucleotides: TGTGCCAGCAGTGACGTCAGGGTGCGTAATGAGCAGTACTTC. Protein product: CASSDVRVRNEQYF. This chain joins TRBV27 and TRBJ2-7; TRBD1 is a possible D gene (5 bases). This CDR3 has 14 amino acids. Between the trimmed V and J ends, which lost 5 bases and 7 bases, there was a span of 18 bases. Germline V gives CDR1 MNHEY, CDR2 SMNVEV (reference sequence).

This chain joins TRBV7-6 and TRBJ2-7, with 8 bases lining up with TRBD1. Trimming removed 2 bases from V and 5 bases from J; junction bases left unmatched: 8. The CDR3 length is 15 residues. CDR1 is SGHVS and CDR2 is FNYEAQ in the germline V gene. The CDR3 nucleotides read TGTGCCAGCAGCTTAAGGCGTCAGGGGGCCAACGAGCAGTACTTC. This translates into CASSLRRQGANEQYF.

The chain couples TRBV12-5 to TRBJ2-5, with TRBD2 identical over 12 bases. After removal of 6 bases from V and 5 bases from J, the junction contained 7 bases not matched to a gene. Germline CDR1 is LGHNT and CDR2 is FRNRAP. The CDR3 runs to 15 residues. As DNA, the CDR3 is TGTGCTAGTGGGACCCGGACTAGCGGGATCGAGACCCAGTACTTC. Residues: CASGTRTSGIETQYF.

This chain joins TRBV29-1 and TRBJ2-6, with D possibly matching TRBD1 (5 bases). This CDR3 is 15 amino acids long. Germline values: CDR1 SQVTM, CDR2 ANQGSEA. The ends were cut back, 4 bases at V and 0 bases at J, with 10 bases in the middle. CDR3 nucleotide sequence: TGCAGCGTTGGCAGGGAACTCTCTGGGGCCAACGTCCTGACTTTC. Protein product: CSVGRELSGANVLTF.

The V call is TRBV7-9, the J call TRBJ1-4; tentative D call: TRBD1 (5 bases). Trimming cost V 3 bases and J 8 bases, with 10 bases left between them. This CDR3 has 13 residues. CDR1 and CDR2 from the germline V gene are SEHNR and FQNEAQ (reference sequence). CDR3 nucleotides: TGTGCCAGCAGCTTCGGGGGATGGGAAAAACTGTTTTTT. This codes for CASSFGGWEKLFF.

The V and J genes are TRBV4-2 and TRBJ2-1; 8 positions match TRBD2. Germline values: CDR1 LGHNA, CDR2 YNFKEQ. The CDR3 spans 14 residues. J lost 8 bases, V lost 3 bases, and 6 bases had no gene match. The CDR3 nucleotides are TGTGCCAGCAGCCAGCTAAAAGCGGGAGATGAGCAGTTCTTC. Protein sequence: CASSQLKAGDEQFF.

This sequence joins TRBV27 and TRBJ2-1; 7 bases fit TRBD1. There are 15 residues in the CDR3. Germline trimming cut 9 bases from V and 8 bases from J; bases unmatched to any gene: 16. CDR1 MNHEY and CDR2 SMNVEV come from the germline V gene (reference sequence). CDR3 loop: CASRTSRGFVYEQFF. CDR3 bases: TGTGCCAGTCGCACCTCCAGGGGGTTCGTCTATGAGCAGTTCTTC.

The V gene is TRBV6-1, the J gene TRBJ2-7; D unclear. The CDR3 runs to 16 residues. Germline CDR1 is MNHNS and CDR2 is SASEGT. V dropped 3 bases and J dropped 3 bases, with 18 bases sitting between them. The chain's CDR3 is CASSDPDLGQLYEQYF. CDR3 DNA sequence: TGTGCCAGCAGTGATCCCGACCTCGGGCAGCTCTACGAGCAGTACTTC.

Worth noting for this clone: This CDR3 is also generated by other DNA sequences in the sample. The chain joins TRBV28 to TRBJ2-7, with 12 bases aligning to TRBD1. This CDR3 spans 14 amino acids. Germline values: CDR1 MDHEN, CDR2 SYDVKM. After removal of 6 bases from V and 4 bases from J, the junction contained 4 bases not matched to a gene. The CDR3 nucleotides read TGTGCCAGCAGGGGGACAGGGGGCCCATACGAGCAGTACTTC. As protein: CASRGTGGPYEQYF.

As to this clone: Other DNA sequences within the sample encode an identical CDR3. The chain carries TRBV29-1 and TRBJ2-7, with D tentatively TRBD1 (6 bases). Germline lookup yields CDR1 SQVTM and CDR2 ANQGSEA. CDR3 length equals 11 residues. Trimming cost V 4 bases and J 3 bases, with 7 bases left between them. CDR3 in DNA: TGCAGCGTTGGGACAGTCTACGAGCAGTACTTC. Its translation is CSVGTVYEQYF.